A selection of T cell receptor beta chains follows, all from one sample in a study of blood T cell repertoires in COVID-19. The assay was immunoSEQ multiplex PCR, and TCRdb's table has in-frame clones only and misses some. The data contain about 150,000 clones, about 84% of them singletons. Sequenced material: peripheral blood. The receptors here all came from a woman in her fifties or sixties with acute or convalescent COVID-19. Both conserved end residues are part of each CDR3. Each record gives: V gene, CDR3 length, CDR3 protein.

TRBV4-2	15	CASSQGGGLNEKLFF
TRBV6-2/TRBV6-3	17	CASSQPGTSVGAYEQYF
TRBV7-3	14	CASSLGGGAGELFF
TRBV5-1	14	CASSSQGSGTEAFF
TRBV4-3	16	CASSQDSPGLNEKLFF
TRBV7-2	13	CASSLGGSTEAFF
TRBV9	14	CASSARGNNQPQHF
TRBV7-3	14	CASSPSGVSETQYF
TRBV4-3	14	CASSLQTGNSPLHF
TRBV9	13	CASSFTGGYGYTF
TRBV18	18	CASSPLSDRRGTAGGLHF
TRBV12-3/TRBV12-4	12	CASGADENGYTF
TRBV28	18	CASSLEIRTGTRNSPLHF
TRBV19	15	CASSILAGGVYEQYF
TRBV4-3	16	CASSQKDFSGTGELFF
TRBV7-8	18	CASSLGGTGVRVNYGYTF
TRBV11-3	15	CASSSGGENTGELFF
TRBV6-1	18	CASSENTGGVADPYEQYF
TRBV14	13	CASSQDRGPEQFF
TRBV7-2	15	CASSLAGTGEQPQHF
TRBV29-1	13	CSIRGRVNTEAFF
TRBV7-9	15	CASSLAAGRTGELFF
TRBV7-9	13	CASSPRGGEGYTF
TRBV11-1	12	CASSLRDYEQYF
TRBV5-1	13	CASSLAGVYEQYF
TRBV6-4	14	CASSEGEARKTQYF
TRBV2	15	CASSADAGGIYEQYF